Shown below are 31 T cell receptor beta chains from a single sample sequenced in a study of early T cells in non-severe SARS-CoV-2 infection. From the 5' RACE reads, TCRdb called clonotypes with MiXCR, one entry per CDR3 protein. The sample includes around 58,000 distinct CDR3 sequences, about 7.7% of them seen just once. The sequenced sample was whole blood, obtained at baseline. These receptors were taken from an adult who was a healthcare worker with PCR-confirmed SARS-CoV-2 infection or an uninfected control (not recorded which).

V is TRBV11-2 and J is TRBJ2-7, with D perhaps TRBD1 (5 bases). V gave up 4 bases and J gave up 2 bases, with 18 bases separating them. The V gene's germline CDR1 is SGHAT and CDR2 FQNNGV. The CDR3 runs to 16 residues. The CDR3, as DNA: TGTGCCAGCAGCTCATATACTGGCAGGGCCACCTACGAGCAGTACTTC. The encoded protein is CASSSYTGRATYEQYF.

In its sample, this clonotype was seen many times. The rearrangement links TRBV7-2 to TRBJ1-5; weak D call: TRBD1 (6 bases). The germline CDR1 and CDR2 sequences are SGHTA and FQGNSA. This CDR3 contains 15 residues. V lost 1 base, J lost 0 bases, and 7 bases lay in between. CDR3 in DNA: TGTGCCAGCAGCTTAGGACAGGTTAGCAATCAGCCCCAGCATTTT. This gives the protein CASSLGQVSNQPQHF. Using reference TRBV7-2 and TRBJ1-5 for the parts outside the CDR3, the full variable domain is GAGVSQSPSNKVTEKGKDVELRCDPISGHTALYWYRQSLGQGLEFLIYFQGNSAPDKSGLPSDRFSAERTGGSVSTLTIQRTQQEDSAVYLCASSLGQVSNQPQHFGDGTRLSIL.

The chain employs TRBV6-2 or TRBV6-3 and TRBJ2-3; D uncertain. This CDR3 has 15 residues. Trimming removed 2 bases from V and 2 bases from J, with 11 bases in between. Germline V gene lookup returns CDR1 MNHEY and CDR2 SVGEGT. This CDR3 is CASSYRSAHTDTQYF. For the CDR3, the DNA is TGTGCCAGCAGTTACCGTTCCGCTCACACAGATACGCAGTATTTT.

In its sample, this clonotype was seen a few times. This rearrangement joins TRBV20-1 to TRBJ1-2, with 8 bases aligning to TRBD1. The ends lost 4 bases at V and 0 bases at J; junction bases unmatched: 4. This CDR3 has 14 residues. The germline V gene encodes CDR1 DFQATT and CDR2 SNEGSKA (reference sequence). CDR3 coding DNA: TGCAGTGCTATGGAGACAGGGGCTAACTATGGCTACACCTTC. As protein: CSAMETGANYGYTF.

This clonotype was seen a handful of times. This rearrangement joins TRBV27 to TRBJ2-7; 9 bases match TRBD2. This CDR3 has 16 amino acids. V was pared by 6 bases and J by 1 base, with 10 bases of the junction left unmatched. In germline, CDR1 is MNHEY, CDR2 SMNVEV (reference sequence). The chain's CDR3 is CASSPTQREVSYEQYF. CDR3 DNA: TGTGCCAGCAGCCCAACCCAGCGGGAGGTATCCTACGAGCAGTACTTC.

This clonotype showed up many times. The chain couples TRBV20-1 to TRBJ2-7, with unresolved D. The ends were cut back, 3 bases at V and 0 bases at J, with 9 bases in the middle. The germline CDR1 and CDR2 sequences are DFQATT and SNEGSKA (reference sequence). The CDR3 length is 13 residues. CDR3 in amino acids: CSASGQNSYEQYF. CDR3 DNA: TGCAGTGCTAGCGGCCAGAACTCCTACGAGCAGTACTTC.

The rearrangement links TRBV29-1 to TRBJ2-1; D is possibly TRBD1 (7 bases). The V gene's germline CDR1 is SQVTM and CDR2 ANQGSEA. The ends were cut back, 3 bases at V and 8 bases at J, with 23 bases in the middle. The CDR3 contains 16 residues. CDR3 region: CSVDRRGRGARYEQFF. Written as DNA, the CDR3 is TGCAGCGTTGATCGGCGAGGCAGGGGGGCGAGGTATGAGCAGTTCTTC.

This clonotype was observed a few times. The chain carries TRBV6-5 and TRBJ2-3; maybe TRBD1 (5 bases). The CDR3 runs 14 residues. V was trimmed by 2 bases and J by 1 base, leaving 7 bases between them. The germline V gene encodes CDR1 MNHEY and CDR2 SVGAGI. CDR3 DNA sequence: TGTGCCAGCAGTTACGGCAGGGGCACAGATACGCAGTATTTT. As protein: CASSYGRGTDTQYF.

The table lists this clonotype with a few counts. The genes are TRBV15 and TRBJ2-5; 9 bases match TRBD1. Germline-derived CDR1 and CDR2 are LNHNV and YYDKDF (reference sequence). With V trimmed by 9 bases and J by 5 bases, 10 bases remained unmatched. This CDR3 region has 14 residues. CDR3 amino acids: CATNGGQGIETQYF. Written as DNA, the CDR3 is TGTGCCACGAACGGCGGACAGGGGATCGAGACCCAGTACTTC.

The genes are TRBV28 and TRBJ2-5; 9 positions match TRBD2. Per germline, CDR1 MDHEN and CDR2 SYDVKM. V lost 9 bases and J lost 5; bases outside the gene matches: 7. The CDR3 contains 13 residues. The CDR3 here is CASTTSGEETQYF. The CDR3 nucleotides are TGTGCCAGTACGACTAGCGGAGAGGAGACCCAGTACTTC.

This clonotype has a handful of counts. This chain uses TRBV7-9 with TRBJ1-1, with D tentatively TRBD1 (6 bases). Trimming pared 5 bases from V and 4 bases from J, leaving 17 bases between. The CDR3 extends over 15 amino acids. Germline V lookup: CDR1 SEHNR, CDR2 FQNEAQ (reference sequence). The CDR3 region has the DNA TGTGCCAGCAGCCATAGGGACACAGGGTTCACTGAAGCTTTCTTT. This translates into CASSHRDTGFTEAFF.

This clonotype was counted a few times. At one end the junction does not follow the germline gene, possibly because of a read error. V gene TRBV27 combines with J gene TRBJ1-6; D is ambiguous. The CDR3 is made up of 13 amino acids. CDR1 MNHEY and CDR2 SMNVEV come from the germline V gene (reference sequence). CDR3 region: CASSLEWNSPLHF. CDR3 coding DNA: TGTGCCAGCAGTTTAGAGTGGAATTCACCCCTCCATTTT.

The rearrangement joins TRBV7-9 to TRBJ2-7, with a weak D call TRBD2 (5 bases). This CDR3 is built from 13 residues. The V end lost 5 bases, the J end lost 0 bases, and 8 bases lay between the germline ends. Per germline, CDR1 SEHNR and CDR2 FQNEAQ (reference sequence). The CDR3 loop is CASSLDYSYEQYF. The CDR3 DNA reads as TGTGCCAGCAGCCTCGACTACTCCTACGAGCAGTACTTC.

V is TRBV6-1 and J is TRBJ2-7; TRBD2 matches at 10 bases. Germline CDR1 and CDR2: MNHNS and SASEGT. There are 18 residues in the CDR3. With 7 bases clipped from V and 0 bases from J, the junction kept 15 bases outside the gene matches. The CDR3 here is CASTPGGLAGVYSYEQYF. For the CDR3, the DNA is TGTGCCAGCACCCCGGGGGGCCTAGCGGGAGTCTACTCCTACGAGCAGTACTTC.

The chain joins TRBV9 to TRBJ1-3; tentative D call: TRBD1 (5 bases). This CDR3 has 13 residues. Germline CDR1 SGDLS, CDR2 YYNGEE. The V gene lost 0 bases and the J gene lost 4 bases, with 5 bases spanning the gap. CDR3 residues: CASSVGQGNTIYF. CDR3 nucleotide sequence: TGTGCCAGCAGCGTAGGACAGGGAAACACCATATATTTT. Looking up the rest from reference TRBV9 and TRBJ1-3 gives the full variable domain: DSGVTQTPKHLITATGQRVTLRCSPRSGDLSVYWYQQSLDQGLQFLIQYYNGEERAKGNILERFSAQQFPDLHSELNLSSLELGDSALYFCASSVGQGNTIYFGEGSWLTVV.

The chain joins TRBV6-2 or TRBV6-3 to TRBJ2-1; D is undetermined. In germline, CDR1 is MNHEY, CDR2 SVGEGT. The length of the CDR3 is 13 residues. Trimming pared 3 bases from V and 3 bases from J, leaving 6 bases between. CDR3 coding DNA: TGTGCCAGCAGTTATATGGGCTACAATGAGCAGTTCTTC. Translated: CASSYMGYNEQFF.

The chain recombines TRBV6-5 with TRBJ1-5; possibly TRBD1 for D (5 bases). The CDR3 is 15 residues long. V lost 5 bases to trimming and J lost 6 bases, with 17 bases between them. CDR1 MNHEY and CDR2 SVGAGI come from the germline V gene. The CDR3 sequence is CASSGDPGLRQPQHF. The CDR3 region has the DNA TGTGCCAGCAGTGGGGACCCGGGGCTACGTCAGCCCCAGCATTTT.

This clonotype was observed at least ten times. V and J are TRBV20-1 and TRBJ2-5; 8 positions match TRBD2. J was trimmed by 1 base and V by 1 base; bases with no gene match: 5. This CDR3 comprises 15 residues. The V gene's germline CDR1 is DFQATT and CDR2 SNEGSKA (reference sequence). The CDR3 region has the DNA TGCAGTGCTAGAGCAACTAGCGGTCCCCAAGAGACCCAGTACTTC. Translation: CSARATSGPQETQYF.

The DNA of the CDR3 is TGTGCCAGCAGCCCAACTCGGGACAGGGGGAGTATACACAATGAGCAGTTCTTC. This gives the protein CASSPTRDRGSIHNEQFF. The V gene is TRBV7-6, the J gene TRBJ2-1; 11 nucleotides line up with TRBD1. The junction had 14 bases not matched to a gene; V was cut back by 5 bases and J by 5 bases. CDR3 size: 18 residues. Looked up from germline, CDR1 is SGHVS and CDR2 is FNYEAQ.

This clonotype showed up many times. The genes are TRBV6-2 or TRBV6-3 and TRBJ1-2; unclear D gene. With 6 bases removed from V and 2 bases from J, the gap between germline ends came to 13 bases. This CDR3 has 14 residues. From germline, CDR1 is MNHEY and CDR2 SVGEGT. CDR3: CASSEGPQNYGYTF. The CDR3, as DNA: TGTGCCAGCAGCGAAGGTCCGCAAAACTATGGCTACACCTTC.

The rearrangement joins TRBV5-4 to TRBJ2-3; perhaps TRBD1 as D (5 bases). CDR1 and CDR2 (germline): SGHNT, YYREEE (reference sequence). V lost 2 bases and J lost 2, with 15 bases in between. The CDR3 runs to 16 residues. The CDR3 DNA sequence: TGTGCCAGCAGCTTCCTGCTACAGGCGCCCACAGATACGCAGTATTTT. This encodes CASSFLLQAPTDTQYF.

This clonotype came up a few times. The chain is built from TRBV12-5 and TRBJ1-2; tentative D call: TRBD1 (5 bases). V lost 8 bases and J lost 6, with 13 bases in between. Looked up from germline, CDR1 is LGHNT and CDR2 is FRNRAP. The CDR3 covers 12 residues. The DNA of the CDR3 is TGTGCTAGTTCTCAGGGAAGGGATGGCTACACCTTC. This encodes CASSQGRDGYTF.

The chain links TRBV6-5 to TRBJ2-3; TRBD2 matches at 10 bases. The ends lost 6 bases at V and 6 bases at J; junction bases unmatched: 9. CDR3 length: 15 residues. Germline CDR1 is MNHEY and CDR2 is SVGAGI. CDR3 loop: CASSLAGTSVDTQYF. CDR3 DNA: TGTGCCAGCAGCCTGGCGGGGACTAGCGTCGATACGCAGTATTTT.

The genes are TRBV7-9 and TRBJ1-4; no definite D call. Per the germline V gene, CDR1 is SEHNR and CDR2 is FQNEAQ (reference sequence). V was clipped by 4 bases and J by 8 bases, with 8 bases between them. The CDR3 covers 12 residues. Here the CDR3 reads CASSSVGEKLFF. DNA of the CDR3: TGTGCCAGCAGCTCGGTTGGGGAAAAACTGTTTTTT.

By share, this clonotype counts as medium-sized (0.01 to 0.1%). This sequence joins TRBV4-2 and TRBJ2-7, with 8 bases aligning to TRBD1. The J segment lost 5 bases and the V segment lost 0 bases, leaving 9 bases of the junction unmatched. Germline V gives CDR1 LGHNA, CDR2 YNFKEQ. The CDR3 runs to 16 residues. CDR3: CASSQDDGTGGDEQYF. In nucleotides, the CDR3 is TGTGCCAGCAGCCAAGATGACGGGACAGGTGGCGACGAGCAGTACTTC.

In its sample, this clonotype was seen many times. This chain uses TRBV6-6 with TRBJ2-5; 8 bases align to TRBD2. Germline V CDR1 and CDR2: MNHNY, SVGAGI (reference sequence). Trimming cost V 6 bases and J 2 bases; bases outside gene matches: 8. This CDR3 is built from 15 residues. CDR3: CASSPLGTRQETQYF. The CDR3 bases are TGTGCCAGCAGCCCTCTCGGGACTAGGCAAGAGACCCAGTACTTC.

V usage is TRBV28 and J usage is TRBJ1-2; D not resolved. Trimming removed 6 bases at V and 5 bases at J, with 10 bases between. Germline V gives CDR1 MDHEN, CDR2 SYDVKM. CDR3 length: 12 amino acids. CDR3 in DNA: TGTGCCAGCAGCGGGAGCGTTTATGGCTACACCTTC. Translated, it gives CASSGSVYGYTF.

This clonotype was seen a few times. This chain links TRBV20-1 with TRBJ1-5; TRBD1 aligns across 7 bases. This CDR3 has 20 amino acids. Germline CDR1 reads DFQATT; CDR2 reads SNEGSKA (reference sequence). Trimming took 0 bases from V and 2 from J; bases not matched to a gene: 19. CDR3 region: CSARDAEEGAGGWRNQPQHF. CDR3 coding DNA: TGCAGTGCTAGAGATGCGGAAGAGGGGGCGGGTGGTTGGCGCAATCAGCCCCAGCATTTT.

Ten or more counts support this clonotype. The chain recombines TRBV7-2 with TRBJ1-1; no definite D call. Germline assignment: CDR1 SGHTA and CDR2 FQGNSA. The CDR3 is made up of 17 amino acids. V lost 0 bases and J 0 bases, leaving 14 bases between the germline ends. As DNA, the CDR3 is TGTGCCAGCAGCTTAGCGCTGGTCAGGCCGATGAACACTGAAGCTTTCTTT. Protein product: CASSLALVRPMNTEAFF. Looking up the rest from reference TRBV7-2 and TRBJ1-1 gives the full variable domain: GAGVSQSPSNKVTEKGKDVELRCDPISGHTALYWYRQSLGQGLEFLIYFQGNSAPDKSGLPSDRFSAERTGGSVSTLTIQRTQQEDSAVYLCASSLALVRPMNTEAFFGQGTRLTVV.

This clonotype was observed a handful of times. The chain recombines TRBV20-1 with TRBJ1-2; D might be TRBD1 (5 bases). The CDR3 spans 13 residues. V lost 3 bases, J lost 0 bases, and 8 bases lay in between. The germline CDR1 and CDR2 sequences are DFQATT and SNEGSKA (reference sequence). The CDR3 is CSASTGSNYGYTF. The DNA of the CDR3 is TGCAGTGCTAGCACAGGATCTAACTATGGCTACACCTTC.

This clonotype has a handful of counts. The CDR3 nucleotides read TGTGCCAGCAGCGTGAGGGGTGGTGAGCAGTACTTC. Translating gives CASSVRGGEQYF. The rearrangement joins TRBV9 to TRBJ2-7; tentatively, D is TRBD1 or TRBD2 (5 bases each). Germline V gene data show CDR1 as SGDLS and CDR2 as YYNGEE. V lost 2 bases, J lost 7 bases, and 10 bases lay in between. This CDR3 comprises 12 residues.